These 24 T cell receptor beta chains were all obtained from the same sample, sequenced in a study of molecular identifiers for immune sequencing clone quantification. TCRdb passed the PCR reads through MiXCR, listing each CDR3 protein once. Of some 93,000 distinct CDR3 sequences in the sample, roughly 21% were seen once. Sequencing was carried out using naive CD8+ T cells from blood, with Jurkat cell RNA spiked in. The subset denotes: FACS-sorted CD8+CD4-CCR7+CD45RA+ naive T cells. These receptor sequences come from a human donor in good health. Some libraries in this study had Jurkat cell RNA spiked in.

This clonotype was counted many times. This chain joins TRBV27 and TRBJ2-5; D uncertain. This CDR3 has 13 residues. Trimming pared 4 bases from V and 0 bases from J, leaving 6 bases between. Looked up from germline, CDR1 is MNHEY and CDR2 is SMNVEV (reference sequence). Here the CDR3 DNA reads TGTGCCAGCAGTTACACGTACCAAGAGACCCAGTACTTC. Translation gives CASSYTYQETQYF.

Notes on this clonotype: Lacking the conserved final phenylalanine or tryptophan, this CDR3 likely reflects a read error. The chain carries TRBV5-1 and TRBJ2-2; D could derive from TRBD1 or TRBD2 (6 bases each). In germline, CDR1 is SGHRS, CDR2 YFSETQ. Deletions cut 3 bases from V and 1 base from J, with 16 bases between. The CDR3 has 17 residues. CDR3 amino acids: CASSSAGGPENTGELFS. CDR3 nucleotide sequence: TGCGCCAGCAGCTCTGCCGGGGGCCCAGAGAACACCGGGGAGCTGTTTTCT.

This clonotype is labeled medium-sized (0.01 to 0.1%). The chain links TRBV29-1 to TRBJ2-7, with D unclear. This CDR3 region has 13 residues. Germline V CDR1 and CDR2: SQVTM, ANQGSEA. The germline V and J ends were trimmed by 6 bases and 0 bases, with 12 bases remaining between them. This chain's CDR3 is CSVGPPSSYEQYF. The CDR3 DNA sequence: TGCAGCGTAGGGCCCCCAAGCTCCTACGAGCAGTACTTC.

The chain has TRBV25-1 and TRBJ2-3; possibly TRBD2 for D (5 bases). From germline, CDR1 is MGHDK and CDR2 SYGVNS. V lost 7 bases and J 8 bases, leaving 19 bases between the germline ends. This CDR3 region has 14 residues. As DNA, the CDR3 is TGTGCCAGCACGACTACCCTGGGTTGGGGTACGCAGTATTTT. Translating it yields CASTTTLGWGTQYF.

The table lists this clonotype with many counts. V usage is TRBV6-5 and J usage is TRBJ2-5, with D possibly being TRBD1 (5 bases). The CDR3 runs 16 residues. The germline V gene encodes CDR1 MNHEY and CDR2 SVGAGI. The V end was cut by 4 bases, the J end by 6 bases, with 21 bases between. The CDR3 sequence is CASSFQGAGWSQTQYF. DNA for the CDR3: TGTGCCAGCAGTTTCCAAGGGGCAGGGTGGTCACAGACCCAGTACTTC.

In its sample, this clonotype was seen many times. This chain joins TRBV30 and TRBJ2-7; perhaps TRBD2 as D (5 bases). With 1 base removed from V and 4 bases from J, the gap between germline ends came to 8 bases. Germline V CDR1 and CDR2: GTSNPN, SVGIG (reference sequence). This CDR3 contains 12 residues. The CDR3 spells CAWSASGYEQYF. For the CDR3, the DNA is TGTGCCTGGAGTGCCTCGGGATACGAGCAGTACTTC.

This rearrangement joins TRBV7-9 to TRBJ1-4, with TRBD1 identical over 7 bases. The CDR3 is 13 amino acids. V trimming: 5 bases; J trimming: 8 bases; junction bases outside the gene matches: 5. CDR1 and CDR2 (germline): SEHNR, FQNEAQ (reference sequence). This CDR3 reads CASSTTGKEKLFF. Here the CDR3 DNA reads TGTGCCAGCAGCACGACAGGGAAGGAAAAACTGTTTTTT.

With regard to this clonotype: A much larger clone differs by one base, so this may be a read error. For the CDR3, the DNA is TGTGCCAGCAGCCAGGCCGTCGGGAGAGGTCAAGAGGCCCAGTACTTC. Encoded protein: CASSQAVGRGQEAQYF. The chain has TRBV7-9 and TRBJ2-5, with D perhaps matching TRBD2 (6 bases). CDR3 size: 16 residues. Germline CDR1 SEHNR, CDR2 FQNEAQ (reference sequence).

In this sample, this clonotype turned up many times. The chain uses TRBV20-1 and TRBJ2-3, with D possibly TRBD2 on 6 matching bases. This CDR3 contains 13 residues. Germline V gives CDR1 DFQATT, CDR2 SNEGSKA (reference sequence). CDR3 sequence reads: CRAEGGFTDTQYF. The DNA for the CDR3 is TGCAGGGCGGAGGGAGGATTCACAGATACGCAGTATTTT.

V and J are TRBV14 and TRBJ2-5; a possible D gene is TRBD2 (5 bases). The CDR3 runs 14 residues. V was cut by 1 base and J by 2 bases, with 8 bases left in between. CDR1 SGHDN and CDR2 FVKESK come from the germline V gene. The CDR3 DNA is TGTGCCAGCAGCCAAGCTCGGGGACAAGAGACCCAGTACTTC. Its translation: CASSQARGQETQYF.

This chain uses TRBV9 with TRBJ1-5; D remains unclear. Germline V CDR1 and CDR2: SGDLS, YYNGEE. The CDR3 is 14 residues long. V lost 4 bases, J lost 6 bases, and 14 bases lay in between. CDR3 sequence (DNA): TGTGCCAGCAGCCCCCATGGGGATGGTCAGCCCCAGCATTTT. Its translation is CASSPHGDGQPQHF.

This sequence joins TRBV27 and TRBJ2-7, with 11 bases fitting TRBD2. Germline V gives CDR1 MNHEY, CDR2 SMNVEV (reference sequence). There are 16 residues in the CDR3. After removal of 4 bases from V and 4 bases from J, the junction contained 9 bases not matched to a gene. The CDR3 region has the DNA TGTGCCAGCAGTTATGGTCTAGCGGGAGGACAATACGAGCAGTACTTC. Residues: CASSYGLAGGQYEQYF.

There are a few counts of this clonotype. V usage is TRBV7-2 and J usage is TRBJ2-1, with 10 bases identical to TRBD1. The germline gives CDR1 SGHTA, CDR2 FQGNSA. The CDR3 is 17 residues long. V was pared by 1 base and J by 6 bases, with 9 bases of the junction left unmatched. The CDR3 DNA reads as TGTGCCAGCAGCTTAGATTTCTGGGACAGGGGCGGCAATGAGCAGTTCTTC. Amino acid sequence: CASSLDFWDRGGNEQFF. Based on the CDR3 plus reference TRBV7-2 and TRBJ2-1, the full variable domain is GAGVSQSPSNKVTEKGKDVELRCDPISGHTALYWYRQSLGQGLEFLIYFQGNSAPDKSGLPSDRFSAERTGGSVSTLTIQRTQQEDSAVYLCASSLDFWDRGGNEQFFGPGTRLTVL.

This clonotype was picked up a small number of times. The chain employs TRBV7-9 and TRBJ2-1, with D tentatively TRBD1 or TRBD2 (5 bases each). This CDR3 spans 16 amino acids. CDR1 and CDR2 from the germline V gene are SEHNR and FQNEAQ (reference sequence). Trimming took off 4 bases at V and 2 bases at J, with 15 bases between the two ends. This CDR3 reads CASSSTGTNTYNEQFF. CDR3 bases: TGTGCCAGCAGCTCGACCGGGACCAACACCTACAATGAGCAGTTCTTC.

This clonotype occurred many times. The V call is TRBV7-9, the J call TRBJ1-1; D gene unclear. Trimming removed 5 bases from V and 5 bases from J, with 6 bases in between. Germline values: CDR1 SEHNR, CDR2 FQNEAQ (reference sequence). This CDR3 has 11 amino acids. CDR3 in amino acids: CASSRDTEAFF. The CDR3 bases are TGTGCCAGCAGCCGGGATACTGAAGCTTTCTTT.

This clonotype has a count of ten or more. V gene TRBV7-9 combines with J gene TRBJ1-4; 7 nucleotides line up with TRBD1. CDR1 is SEHNR and CDR2 is FQNEAQ in the germline V gene (reference sequence). This CDR3 has 17 amino acids. V dropped 4 bases and J dropped 0; count of bases not matched to a gene: 8. The CDR3 is CASSSVPGQSTNEKLFF. The CDR3 DNA reads as TGTGCCAGCAGCTCCGTCCCGGGACAGTCAACTAATGAAAAACTGTTTTTT.

V and J are TRBV19 and TRBJ2-1, with 8 bases fitting TRBD2. The germline gives CDR1 LNHDA, CDR2 SQIVND (reference sequence). The CDR3 runs to 15 residues. V dropped 6 bases and J dropped 1; count of bases not matched to a gene: 5. In nucleotides, the CDR3 is TGTGCCAGTAGAAGCGGGAGTGGTTCCTACAATGAGCAGTTCTTC. Its protein is CASRSGSGSYNEQFF.

Ten or more counts support this clonotype. The chain is built from TRBV30 and TRBJ2-7; a weak D match, TRBD1 (6 bases). The length of the CDR3 is 13 residues. Between the trimmed V and J ends, which lost 3 bases and 2 bases, there was a span of 11 bases. Germline CDR1 GTSNPN, CDR2 SVGIG (reference sequence). CDR3 coding DNA: TGTGCCTGGAGGGAAGGACAGCCCTACGAGCAGTACTTC. Translated: CAWREGQPYEQYF.

This clonotype was found many times. The chain joins TRBV7-3 to TRBJ1-1; D gene ambiguous. CDR3 length: 14 amino acids. Germline CDR1 SGHTA, CDR2 FQGTGA. The V end lost 2 bases, the J end lost 1 base, and 8 bases lay between the germline ends. CDR3 protein: CASSLGGRNTEAFF. DNA of the CDR3: TGTGCCAGCAGCTTAGGAGGACGGAACACTGAAGCTTTCTTT.

In its sample, this clonotype was seen many times. The chain is built from TRBV7-9 and TRBJ2-2, with TRBD2 as a possible D gene (6 bases). This CDR3 is built from 15 residues. Trimming shortened V by 5 bases and J by 4 bases, and 14 bases separated the two germline ends. In germline, CDR1 is SEHNR, CDR2 FQNEAQ (reference sequence). CDR3 in DNA: TGTGCCAGCAGCAGGGAGTCCGGGGGCACCGGGGAGCTGTTTTTT. Translating gives CASSRESGGTGELFF.

The chain couples TRBV27 to TRBJ2-7; D gene uncertain. V lost 4 bases to trimming and J lost 6 bases, with 22 bases between them. Germline V gives CDR1 MNHEY, CDR2 SMNVEV (reference sequence). CDR3 length: 16 residues. CDR3 protein: CASSSPGIPGFGEQYF. The DNA of the CDR3 is TGTGCCAGCAGTTCCCCTGGGATTCCCGGGTTCGGCGAGCAGTACTTC.

A single count supports this clonotype. This chain uses TRBV12-3 or TRBV12-4 with TRBJ2-7; tentatively, D is TRBD1 (6 bases). V was pared by 5 bases and J by 5 bases, with 10 bases between. The CDR3 is 12 amino acids. In nucleotides, the CDR3 is TGTGCCAGCAGTCTACAGGGAGACGAGCAGTACTTC. It codes for CASSLQGDEQYF.

The V and J genes are TRBV29-1 and TRBJ1-3; D uncertain. Trimming took off 6 bases at V and 0 bases at J, with 12 bases between the two ends. From germline, CDR1 is SQVTM and CDR2 ANQGSEA. The CDR3 is 14 amino acids. The CDR3, as DNA: TGCAGCGTCCTGGATCCCTTCTCTGGAAACACCATATATTTT. The encoded protein is CSVLDPFSGNTIYF. Full variable domain (rest looked up from reference TRBV29-1 and TRBJ1-3): SAVISQKPSRDICQRGTSLTIQCQVDSQVTMMFWYRQQPGQSLTLIATANQGSEATYESGFVIDKFPISRPNLTFSTLTVSNMSPEDSSIYLCSVLDPFSGNTIYFGEGSWLTVV.

As concerns this clonotype: It may be a read error: a sequence one base away is much more abundant. The CDR3 protein is CAGSDSSTEAFF. CDR3 DNA sequence: TGTGCCGGCAGCGACAGTAGCACTGAAGCTTTCTTT. The chain has TRBV12-3 or TRBV12-4 and TRBJ1-1; TRBD1 is a possible D gene (5 bases). This CDR3 region has 12 residues.